These 20 T cell receptor beta chains came from one sample sequenced in a study of shared clonotypes between healthy human individuals. Method: immunoSEQ multiplex PCR; TCRdb's copy keeps in-frame clones and lacks some. The table has 2 million to 2.5 million clones, approximately 94% seen once. The sample taken for sequencing was naive CD4+ T cells sorted from blood. Subset given: CD45RA+ positively selected. These receptors all stem from a man younger than 35 in good health.

The rearrangement joins TRBV10-3 to TRBJ2-3, with 10 positions matching TRBD2. CDR1 and CDR2 (germline): ENHRY, SYGVKD. The CDR3 totals 14 residues. V dropped 10 bases and J dropped 1; count of bases not matched to a gene: 5. DNA of the CDR3: TGTGCCAGCTACGGGACTAGCGGCACAGATACGCAGTATTTT. Protein: CASYGTSGTDTQYF.

About this clone itself: The same CDR3 is also encoded by other DNA sequences in this sample. The chain employs TRBV29-1 and TRBJ2-1; D is unclear. The CDR3 totals 11 residues. The germline gives CDR1 SQVTM, CDR2 ANQGSEA. Trimming pared 3 bases from V and 5 bases from J, leaving 5 bases between. The chain's CDR3 is CSVEVDNEQFF. In nucleotides, the CDR3 is TGCAGCGTTGAGGTCGACAATGAGCAGTTCTTC.

Points on this clone: The sample carries other DNA sequences with the same CDR3. The V call is TRBV10-1, the J call TRBJ1-1; D might be TRBD1 (6 bases). V was cut by 6 bases and J by 1 base, with 9 bases left in between. In germline, CDR1 is WNHNN, CDR2 SYGVQD (reference sequence). The CDR3 has 13 residues. The CDR3 reads CASSRQANTEAFF. The CDR3 DNA is TGCGCCAGCAGCAGACAGGCGAACACTGAAGCTTTCTTT.

The J gene is TRBJ2-2, the V gene TRBV5-1, with D possibly being TRBD2 (6 bases). The V gene's germline CDR1 is SGHRS and CDR2 YFSETQ. CDR3 size: 18 residues. V shed 4 bases and J shed 0 bases, with 19 bases lying between them. CDR3 in amino acids: CASSPARDLTANTGELFF. Written as DNA, the CDR3 is TGCGCCAGCAGCCCCGCCCGGGACTTAACCGCGAACACCGGGGAGCTGTTTTTT.

The J gene is TRBJ2-7, the V gene TRBV6-5; maybe TRBD1 (5 bases). This CDR3 is built from 13 residues. V lost 7 bases and J lost 1, with 11 bases in between. In germline, CDR1 is MNHEY, CDR2 SVGAGI. This CDR3 reads CASKLRTSYEQYF. Here the CDR3 DNA reads TGTGCCAGCAAGCTTAGGACATCCTACGAGCAGTACTTC.

This clone was recorded only once. The gene calls are TRBV19 and TRBJ1-6; D is possibly TRBD1 (5 bases). Trimming shortened V by 1 base and J by 6 bases, and 10 bases separated the two germline ends. CDR1 and CDR2 (germline): LNHDA, SQIVND (reference sequence). This CDR3 spans 15 amino acids. CDR3 protein: CASSIAAGSNSPLHF. The CDR3 DNA reads as TGTGCCAGTAGTATAGCGGCAGGGTCTAATTCACCCCTCCACTTT.

Concerning this clone: The same CDR3 arises from other DNA sequences in this sample as well. The V gene is TRBV6-5, the J gene TRBJ1-2, with TRBD1 matching 7 bases. This CDR3 is 14 amino acids long. Germline-derived CDR1 and CDR2 are MNHEY and SVGAGI. V dropped 9 bases and J dropped 4; count of bases not matched to a gene: 11. CDR3 sequence (DNA): TGTGCCAGTTGGGATAGGGGGCGTTCCTATGGCTACACCTTC. The encoded protein is CASWDRGRSYGYTF.

The chain has TRBV7-9 and TRBJ1-2, with TRBD1 matching over 8 bases. V dropped 5 bases and J dropped 4; count of bases not matched to a gene: 9. The CDR3 totals 15 residues. The germline CDR1 and CDR2 sequences are SEHNR and FQNEAQ (reference sequence). As DNA, the CDR3 is TGTGCCAGCAGCAAACTGGGACAGGCCGGCTATGGCTACACCTTC. It is translated as CASSKLGQAGYGYTF.

The V call is TRBV5-1, the J call TRBJ2-7, with 8 bases aligning to TRBD1. The V segment lost 4 bases and the J segment 9 bases; nucleotides outside the gene matches: 15. CDR3 size: 15 residues. Germline V gene sequence: CDR1 SGHRS, CDR2 YFSETQ. This CDR3 reads CASSIPGQATTRQYF. CDR3 nucleotides: TGCGCCAGCAGCATCCCGGGACAGGCCACTACGAGGCAGTACTTC. The entire variable domain, with the rest obtained from reference TRBV5-1 and TRBJ2-7, is as follows: KAGVTQTPRYLIKTRGQQVTLSCSPISGHRSVSWYQQTPGQGLQFLFEYFSETQRNKGNFPGRFSGRQFSNSRSEMNVSTLELGDSALYLCASSIPGQATTRQYFGPGTRLTVT.

The genes are TRBV12-5 and TRBJ2-7, with D unresolved. The CDR3 covers 14 residues. Germline V lookup: CDR1 LGHNT, CDR2 FRNRAP. Trimming stripped 0 bases from V and 3 bases from J, with 9 bases between. CDR3 sequence: CASGLVPGRYEQYF. CDR3 DNA sequence: TGTGCTAGTGGTTTGGTACCAGGCCGCTACGAGCAGTACTTC.

The chain carries TRBV15 and TRBJ2-7; 10 bases align to TRBD2. V was clipped by 1 base and J by 3 bases; unmatched bases: 3. This CDR3 spans 15 amino acids. CDR1 is LNHNV, CDR2 YYDKDF, per germline (reference sequence). CDR3 protein: CATSRGTSGGYEQYF. CDR3 nucleotide sequence: TGTGCCACCAGCAGAGGGACTAGCGGAGGCTACGAGCAGTACTTC. Full variable domain (outside the CDR3, taken from reference TRBV15 and TRBJ2-7): DAMVIQNPRYQVTQFGKPVTLSCSQTLNHNVMYWYQQKSSQAPKLLFHYYDKDFNNEADTPDNFQSRRPNTSFCFLDIRSPGLGDTAMYLCATSRGTSGGYEQYFGPGTRLTVT.

Of note for this clone: At one end the junction does not follow the germline gene, possibly because of a read error. The chain links TRBV4-3 to TRBJ2-3; 10 positions match TRBD1. Germline V gene data show CDR1 as LGHNA and CDR2 as YSLEER. This CDR3 has 16 amino acids. The CDR3 here is CASSFGQGVGTDTQYF. As DNA, the CDR3 is TGCGCCAGCAGCTTCGGACAGGGGGTCGGCACGGATACGCAGTATTTT.

The rearrangement uses TRBV2 and TRBJ1-5; TRBD1 agrees at 8 bases. J was trimmed by 2 bases and V by 6 bases; bases with no gene match: 3. The CDR3 runs 14 residues. CDR1 SNHLY and CDR2 FYNNEI come from the germline V gene. The CDR3, as DNA: TGTGCCAGCAGCCTGGACAGGGGCAATCAGCCCCAGCATTTT. It specifies CASSLDRGNQPQHF. The full variable domain, completed using reference TRBV2 and TRBJ1-5, is EPEVTQTPSHQVTQMGQEVILRCVPISNHLYFYWYRQILGQKVEFLVSFYNNEISEKSEIFDDQFSVERPDGSNFTLKIRSTKLEDSAMYFCASSLDRGNQPQHFGDGTRLSIL.

The chain uses TRBV11-2 and TRBJ1-2; the match to TRBD1 covers 8 bases. The germline gives CDR1 SGHAT, CDR2 FQNNGV. The junction had 8 bases not matched to a gene; V was cut back by 3 bases and J by 5 bases. This CDR3 has 15 amino acids. The CDR3 region is CASSLEYQGAYGYTF. The CDR3 coding sequence is TGTGCCAGCAGCTTGGAATATCAGGGGGCGTATGGCTACACCTTC.

V is TRBV19 and J is TRBJ1-4, with no clear D. The CDR3 sequence is 13 residues long. The V gene's germline CDR1 is LNHDA and CDR2 SQIVND (reference sequence). The V end lost 9 bases, the J end lost 4 bases, and 12 bases lay between the germline ends. Here the CDR3 DNA reads TGTGCCAGCACAGTTCGGGATAATGAAAAACTGTTTTTT. Its translation: CASTVRDNEKLFF.

The chain uses TRBV10-3 and TRBJ1-1; no firm D call. The CDR3 contains 14 residues. Germline values: CDR1 ENHRY, CDR2 SYGVKD. Trimming cost V 4 bases and J 3 bases, with 12 bases left between them. The CDR3 loop is CAISGVRRDTEAFF. The CDR3 DNA sequence: TGTGCCATCAGTGGAGTCAGAAGGGACACTGAAGCTTTCTTT.

Only a few counts were recorded for this clone. The V and J genes are TRBV10-3 and TRBJ2-3; 8 bases align to TRBD2. The germline gives CDR1 ENHRY, CDR2 SYGVKD. Unmatched junction bases numbered 5, after V lost 7 bases and J lost 2 bases. The CDR3 consists of 14 residues. CDR3 sequence: CAIKAGDDTDTQYF. In DNA, the CDR3 is TGTGCCATCAAAGCGGGAGACGACACAGATACGCAGTATTTT.

A remark on this clone: The identical CDR3 is also encoded by other nucleotide sequences in the sample. The rearrangement links TRBV10-1 to TRBJ2-7; D is perhaps TRBD2 (5 bases). Germline V gene data show CDR1 as WNHNN and CDR2 as SYGVQD (reference sequence). V lost 0 bases and J 3 bases, leaving 6 bases between the germline ends. The length of the CDR3 is 13 residues. The CDR3 region has the DNA TGCGCCAGCAGTGAGTCGGGGAGCTACGAGCAGTACTTC. Translation: CASSESGSYEQYF.

In this sample, this clone turned up once. The chain is built from TRBV7-2 and TRBJ1-2, with D maybe TRBD1 (5 bases). Germline V gene sequence: CDR1 SGHTA, CDR2 FQGNSA. The CDR3 consists of 12 residues. V lost 3 bases and J lost 7, with 9 bases in between. CDR3 sequence (DNA): TGTGCCAGCAGCTTCCGGGGGTCTGGCTACACCTTC. It is translated as CASSFRGSGYTF.

The rearrangement links TRBV28 to TRBJ2-3; either TRBD1 or TRBD2 may supply D (5 bases each). Germline CDR1 is MDHEN and CDR2 is SYDVKM. This CDR3 has 15 amino acids. V was pared by 5 bases and J by 1 base, with 13 bases between. The CDR3 region has the DNA TGTGCCAGCAGTGACCGGGACGCCGGCACAGATACGCAGTATTTT. It is translated as CASSDRDAGTDTQYF.